This T cell receptor beta chain was profiled in a study of PD-1 blockade in classical Hodgkin lymphoma. Study-wide points: Although disease activity or prior therapy may be involved, causes of the repertoire differences remain undefined. Reported baseline diversity: healthy donors highest, relapsed/refractory patients lowest.

Time point in this sample: newly diagnosed, previously untreated cHL patient sample. Magnetic negative selection was used to purify CD4+ T cells from thawed PBMCs. The authors used newly diagnosed, untreated classical Hodgkin lymphoma PBMCs as comparison. Repertoires were generated with immunoSEQ multiplex PCR, while TCRdb's copy carries only in-frame clones and drops some. The sample contains about 32,000 clones, about nine tenths of which appear only once. For this clone: Its antigen remains unidentified.

Germline values: CDR1 SNHLY, CDR2 FYNNEI. This CDR3 has 14 residues. The V gene lost 2 bases and the J gene lost 6 bases, with 14 bases spanning the gap. This clonotype was sampled from a human donor with classical Hodgkin lymphoma. V usage is TRBV2 and J usage is TRBJ2-7; D is unclear. Specimen: CD4+ T cells from blood. Here the CDR3 reads CASSESRNPGEQYF. The DNA of the CDR3 is TGTGCCAGCAGTGAAAGCCGGAACCCCGGCGAGCAGTACTTC.